Listed here is a single TCR beta chain. The data were taken from a study of blood T cell repertoires in COVID-19. On the study more broadly: The cDNA or gDNA used as material had been derived from T cells, B-cell-depleted T cells, or PBMCs.

Source study methods: From reference gene primer amplification, estimates of nucleated cell counts were derived. Some clones are missing from TCRdb's copy, which holds only in-frame ones; the method was immunoSEQ multiplex PCR. V and J calls plus clone size are reproduced from that table; the DNA served to infer D and trimming. Altogether roughly 280,000 clones are present, 70% to 90% being singletons, with the ten largest covering approximately 10%. V gave up 5 bases and J gave up 1 base; unmatched junction bases: 2. The germline V gene has CDR1 GTSNPN and CDR2 SVGIG (reference sequence). This CDR3 comprises 13 residues.

The TCR was taken from a woman aged 70-85 years with acute or convalescent COVID-19. Sequencing was performed on peripheral blood. V usage is TRBV30 and J usage is TRBJ1-1; 9 bases align to TRBD1. CDR3 sequence: CAWGTGKNTEAFF. The CDR3 nucleotides read TGTGCCTGGGGGACAGGGAAGAACACTGAAGCTTTCTTT.